The 20 T cell receptor beta chains presented below share a single source sample, sequenced in a study of cytomegalovirus exposure and HLA in healthy donors. It was with 60 Vbeta and 13 Jbeta primers that the PCR ran. Produced via immunoSEQ multiplex PCR; TCRdb's table is partial and in-frame only. The data hold roughly 90,000 clones, with around 68% observed a single time. Sequencing input: PBMCs. All receptors come from a young man in good health and CMV-seropositive.

The chain recombines TRBV27 with TRBJ2-6, with a possible D match to TRBD1 (5 bases). Germline V lookup: CDR1 MNHEY, CDR2 SMNVEV (reference sequence). The V end was cut by 5 bases, the J end by 3 bases, with 11 bases between. The CDR3 is 15 residues long. In DNA form, the CDR3 reads TGTGCCAGCAGTACCTGGACAAGTGGGGCCAACGTCCTGACTTTC. Translation gives CASSTWTSGANVLTF.

This chain joins TRBV6-6 and TRBJ1-5; D is uncertain. Trimming took off 5 bases at V and 3 bases at J, with 8 bases between the two ends. In germline, CDR1 is MNHNY, CDR2 SVGAGI (reference sequence). The CDR3 has 13 residues. The CDR3 protein is CASSPGNNQPQHF. CDR3 sequence (DNA): TGTGCCAGCAGTCCCGGGAACAATCAGCCCCAGCATTTT.

This chain joins TRBV7-9 and TRBJ2-7, with 13 bases that match TRBD2. Germline loops: CDR1 SEHNR, CDR2 FQNEAQ (reference sequence). J was trimmed by 3 bases and V by 4 bases; bases with no gene match: 12. This CDR3 has 18 amino acids. The CDR3 DNA is TGTGCCAGCAGCTCCACCCCCGGGACTAGCGGGGTGATCTACGAGCAGTACTTC. The encoded protein is CASSSTPGTSGVIYEQYF.

This chain joins TRBV2 and TRBJ1-2; 9 bases are shared with TRBD1. V dropped 6 bases and J dropped 7; count of bases not matched to a gene: 6. This CDR3 spans 13 amino acids. Looked up from germline, CDR1 is SNHLY and CDR2 is FYNNEI. The CDR3 DNA follows: TGTGCCAGCAGCGAACAGGGGGCCGGTGGCTACACCTTC. This encodes CASSEQGAGGYTF.

This clone was observed a few times. The chain couples TRBV5-4 to TRBJ2-4, with D perhaps matching TRBD2 (5 bases). The CDR3 runs to 16 residues. With 0 bases removed from V and 1 base from J, the gap between germline ends came to 11 bases. From germline, CDR1 is SGHNT and CDR2 YYREEE (reference sequence). The CDR3 nucleotides are TGTGCCAGCAGCTTGGAGAGGGTTGGGGCCAAAAACATTCAGTACTTC. Amino acids: CASSLERVGAKNIQYF.

This clone showed up just a few times. This sequence joins TRBV19 and TRBJ2-7, with TRBD2 matching 10 bases. This CDR3 is 16 amino acids long. The germline CDR1 and CDR2 sequences are LNHDA and SQIVND (reference sequence). V shed 5 bases, J shed 1 base, and the junction held 8 bases outside the gene matches. The DNA of the CDR3 is TGTGCCAGTAGTCTCCGACTAGCGGGCCGATCCTACGAGCAGTACTTC. It yields the protein CASSLRLAGRSYEQYF.

The chain carries TRBV7-2 and TRBJ2-3; D is uncertain. Trimming left V 2 bases short and J 2 bases short, with 8 bases between. The CDR3 is 14 amino acids. In germline, CDR1 is SGHTA, CDR2 FQGNSA. The CDR3 sequence is CASSLTRITDTQYF. The CDR3 DNA reads TGTGCCAGCAGCTTAACCAGGATCACAGATACGCAGTATTTT.

This clone was seen a few times. The V call is TRBV30, the J call TRBJ1-1, with D possibly being TRBD1 (5 bases). The germline V gene has CDR1 GTSNPN and CDR2 SVGIG (reference sequence). The CDR3 runs 12 residues. Trimming took 4 bases from V and 3 from J, leaving 9 bases between them. Here the CDR3 reads CAWKRRDTEAFF. CDR3 DNA: TGTGCCTGGAAACGCAGGGACACTGAAGCTTTCTTT.

The chain combines TRBV6-6 with TRBJ1-3; D call uncertain. The ends were cut back, 8 bases at V and 0 bases at J, with 14 bases in the middle. The CDR3 has 15 amino acids. CDR1 and CDR2 (germline): MNHNY, SVGAGI (reference sequence). The CDR3 DNA reads TGTGCCAGCTTGGGGTATCGGGGCTCTGGAAACACCATATATTTT. Translated, it gives CASLGYRGSGNTIYF.

This chain uses TRBV28 with TRBJ1-1; no firm D call. CDR1 and CDR2 (germline): MDHEN, SYDVKM. The CDR3 is made up of 11 amino acids. Trimming took off 6 bases at V and 1 base at J, with 3 bases between the two ends. CDR3 nucleotides: TGTGCCAGCAGCAGGAACACTGAAGCTTTCTTT. It is translated as CASSRNTEAFF. Filled out from reference TRBV28 and TRBJ1-1, the complete variable domain reads DVKVTQSSRYLVKRTGEKVFLECVQDMDHENMFWYRQDPGLGLRLIYFSYDVKMKEKGDIPEGYSVSREKKERFSLILESASTNQTSMYLCASSRNTEAFFGQGTRLTVV.

V gene TRBV7-9 combines with J gene TRBJ1-1, with D maybe TRBD1 (5 bases). This CDR3 has 14 amino acids. The germline V and J ends were trimmed by 2 bases and 5 bases, with 12 bases remaining between them. CDR1 SEHNR and CDR2 FQNEAQ come from the germline V gene (reference sequence). In DNA, the CDR3 is TGTGCCAGCAGCTTACAGGGTATGACGACTGAAGCTTTCTTT. Protein: CASSLQGMTTEAFF.

The chain links TRBV7-2 to TRBJ2-7; a possible D gene is TRBD1 (5 bases). The CDR3 totals 14 residues. The germline CDR1 and CDR2 sequences are SGHTA and FQGNSA. The V end lost 5 bases, the J end lost 7 bases, and 18 bases lay between the germline ends. CDR3 bases: TGTGCCAGCAGCCGGATCGAAGGGGTTAAGGAGCAGTACTTC. It translates to CASSRIEGVKEQYF. The complete variable domain, with remaining parts taken from reference TRBV7-2 and TRBJ2-7, reads GAGVSQSPSNKVTEKGKDVELRCDPISGHTALYWYRQSLGQGLEFLIYFQGNSAPDKSGLPSDRFSAERTGGSVSTLTIQRTQQEDSAVYLCASSRIEGVKEQYFGPGTRLTVT.

The V gene is TRBV19, the J gene TRBJ2-5; D is perhaps TRBD2 (6 bases). CDR3 size: 15 residues. V lost 2 bases and J 0 bases, leaving 10 bases between the germline ends. Germline CDR1 and CDR2: LNHDA and SQIVND (reference sequence). CDR3 coding DNA: TGTGCCAGTAGTATATTAGGAGGGGACCAAGAGACCCAGTACTTC. Protein product: CASSILGGDQETQYF.

The chain links TRBV6-5 to TRBJ1-5; weak D call: TRBD1 (5 bases). Trimming removed 6 bases from V and 11 bases from J, with 20 bases in between. The length of the CDR3 is 14 residues. CDR1 and CDR2 from the germline V gene are MNHEY and SVGAGI. CDR3: CASRSDPGVVTQHF. CDR3 coding DNA: TGTGCCAGCAGGAGCGACCCGGGGGTCGTTACCCAGCATTTT.

This sequence joins TRBV5-1 and TRBJ1-1; maybe TRBD1 (6 bases). V lost 4 bases and J 1 base, leaving 14 bases between the germline ends. CDR1 and CDR2 from the germline V gene are SGHRS and YFSETQ. CDR3 size: 15 residues. CDR3 bases: TGCGCCAGCAGCCTTAGACTGACAGGGAACACTGAAGCTTTCTTT. It is translated as CASSLRLTGNTEAFF.

The chain recombines TRBV2 with TRBJ2-7; tentative D call: TRBD1 (6 bases). The V end lost 3 bases, the J end lost 2 bases, and 14 bases lay between the germline ends. Germline-derived CDR1 and CDR2 are SNHLY and FYNNEI. This CDR3 region has 15 residues. The CDR3 DNA sequence: TGTGCCAGCAGTGACCCGAGGGACATTACCTACGAGCAGTACTTC. Its translation is CASSDPRDITYEQYF. The full variable domain, rest sourced from reference TRBV2 and TRBJ2-7, is EPEVTQTPSHQVTQMGQEVILRCVPISNHLYFYWYRQILGQKVEFLVSFYNNEISEKSEIFDDQFSVERPDGSNFTLKIRSTKLEDSAMYFCASSDPRDITYEQYFGPGTRLTVT.

CDR3 sequence reads: CASSVGASGRSDTQYF. CDR3 DNA: TGTGCCAGCAGCGTAGGGGCTAGCGGGAGGTCGGATACGCAGTATTTT. This sequence joins TRBV9 and TRBJ2-3; 11 positions agree with TRBD2. CDR1 is SGDLS, CDR2 YYNGEE, per germline. There are 16 residues in the CDR3. Unmatched junction bases numbered 6, after V lost 0 bases and J lost 6 bases.

The chain has TRBV6-1 and TRBJ2-5, with 11 nucleotides matching TRBD1. Per the germline V gene, CDR1 is MNHNS and CDR2 is SASEGT. This CDR3 comprises 14 residues. J gave up 8 bases and V 6 bases, and 8 bases lay outside the gene matches. The CDR3 bases are TGTGCCAGCAGCCTGGGACAGGGGGGAAATACCCAGTACTTC. Protein: CASSLGQGGNTQYF.

The chain has TRBV2 and TRBJ1-2, with D hard to call. This CDR3 comprises 14 residues. CDR1 and CDR2 (germline): SNHLY, FYNNEI. Trimming shortened V by 4 bases and J by 4 bases, and 13 bases separated the two germline ends. The CDR3 spells CASSGARGIYGYTF. CDR3 sequence (DNA): TGTGCCAGCAGTGGGGCGAGAGGGATCTATGGCTACACCTTC.

V usage is TRBV11-3 and J usage is TRBJ2-1; the D is unclear. This CDR3 region has 13 residues. The germline V and J ends were trimmed by 1 base and 7 bases, with 8 bases remaining between them. Germline CDR1 SGHNT, CDR2 YENEEA. The CDR3 region has the DNA TGTGCCAGCAGCTTAGGTGTAGTGAATGAGCAGTTCTTC. This gives the protein CASSLGVVNEQFF.